One sample yielded the 11 T cell receptor beta chains listed below, sequenced in a study of blood T cells in healthy people across ages. For the second PCR, which ran for about 6 to 12 cycles, a sample-barcoded 5' primer and a J-beta primer mix were used. Via MiXCR, TCRdb re-called the 5' RACE reads, giving one row per CDR3 protein. The sample lists about 1.5 million distinct CDR3 sequences; less than 45% were seen once. The specimen was blood. The source is a woman in her late teens or twenties in good health.

This chain joins TRBV7-2 and TRBJ2-1; the match to TRBD2 covers 10 bases. CDR3 length equals 17 residues. With V trimmed by 5 bases and J by 9 bases, 16 bases remained unmatched. The germline V gene has CDR1 SGHTA and CDR2 FQGNSA. CDR3 protein: CASSRRSSGGSPIEQFF. The CDR3 DNA reads TGTGCCAGCAGCCGACGTTCTAGCGGGGGTTCCCCAATTGAGCAGTTCTTC.

The V and J genes are TRBV7-2 and TRBJ1-3, with TRBD1 as a possible D gene (6 bases). The germline gives CDR1 SGHTA, CDR2 FQGNSA. This CDR3 has 15 residues. Trimming stripped 4 bases from V and 4 bases from J, with 14 bases between. The CDR3 nucleotides are TGTGCCAGCAGCTCCCAGGGGCTGTGGGGAAACACCATATATTTT. It translates to CASSSQGLWGNTIYF.

In its sample, this clonotype was seen a few times. V usage is TRBV9 and J usage is TRBJ2-2; TRBD1 matches 7 bases. Germline V gene data show CDR1 as SGDLS and CDR2 as YYNGEE. The junction had 7 bases not matched to a gene; V was cut back by 2 bases and J by 6 bases. The CDR3 loop spans 15 amino acids. The CDR3 DNA reads TGTGCCAGCAGCGTCCAGACAGGGTTGGCCGGGGAGCTGTTTTTT. It encodes CASSVQTGLAGELFF.

The chain uses TRBV7-2 and TRBJ2-3, with 8 bases matching TRBD2. The CDR3 sequence is 16 residues long. Trimming at V came to 2 bases and at J to 4 bases, leaving 8 bases not matched to a gene. Germline loops: CDR1 SGHTA, CDR2 FQGNSA. This CDR3 reads CASSLKGGGHPDTQYF. CDR3 DNA: TGTGCCAGCAGCTTAAAAGGCGGGGGGCACCCAGATACGCAGTATTTT.

V gene TRBV27 combines with J gene TRBJ2-7; D tentatively fits TRBD1 or TRBD2 (5 bases each). Germline V CDR1 and CDR2: MNHEY, SMNVEV (reference sequence). The length of the CDR3 is 16 residues. Trimming shortened V by 3 bases and J by 2 bases, and 17 bases separated the two germline ends. CDR3 nucleotide sequence: TGTGCCAGCAGTTTGGTCTTTGGGACGGGAACCTACGAGCAGTACTTC. This codes for CASSLVFGTGTYEQYF.

The rearrangement links TRBV29-1 to TRBJ2-7, with D perhaps matching TRBD2 (7 bases). V lost 6 bases, J lost 5 bases, and 11 bases lay in between. Germline V gene lookup returns CDR1 SQVTM and CDR2 ANQGSEA. The CDR3 has 11 residues. The CDR3 sequence is CSVRGAHEQYF. CDR3 sequence (DNA): TGCAGCGTCCGGGGGGCTCACGAGCAGTACTTC.

This chain connects TRBV21-1 to TRBJ2-5. TRBV21-1 counts as a pseudogene. This CDR3 region has 13 residues. Written as DNA, the CDR3 is TGTGCCAGCAGCAAAGGGGGCCAAGAGACCCAGTACTTC. As protein: CASSKGGQETQYF.

The chain has TRBV6-1 and TRBJ2-1; no firm D call. V was pared by 10 bases and J by 12 bases, with 13 bases between. This CDR3 is 10 amino acids long. Germline V gives CDR1 MNHNS, CDR2 SASEGT. The CDR3 protein is CATSTIGQFF. The CDR3 DNA reads TGTGCCACCTCGACAATTGGGCAGTTCTTC.

This clonotype showed up many times. This chain joins TRBV6-5 and TRBJ1-2; no reliable D call. CDR3 length equals 15 residues. V dropped 4 bases and J dropped 0 bases, with 12 bases sitting between them. In germline, CDR1 is MNHEY, CDR2 SVGAGI. CDR3 nucleotides: TGTGCCAGCAGTTTGCGGCGGACCGCTAACTATGGCTACACCTTC. This translates into CASSLRRTANYGYTF.

This chain joins TRBV2 and TRBJ1-5; TRBD1 matches 7 bases. Trimming removed 7 bases from V and 4 bases from J; junction bases left unmatched: 10. The germline CDR1 and CDR2 sequences are SNHLY and FYNNEI. The CDR3 is 15 residues long. CDR3 DNA sequence: TGTGCCAGCACCTTCGACAGGGAATTAAATCAGCCCCAGCATTTT. Residues: CASTFDRELNQPQHF.

On this clonotype itself: Compared with germline, one end of the junction differs, possibly owing to a read error. The J gene is TRBJ1-2, the V gene TRBV29-1; D is ambiguous. CDR1 is SQVTM, CDR2 ANQGSEA, per germline. The CDR3 runs 12 residues. This CDR3 is CSVDNSNYDYTF. Here the CDR3 DNA reads TGCAGCGTTGATAACAGTAACTATGACTACACCTTC.